Sequencing of this T cell receptor beta chain was carried out in a study of control samples from healthy donors and cancer patients (TCRdb year 2020). Based on the germline V gene (reference sequence), the CDR1 and CDR2 sequences are SGHNT and YYREEE. There are 15 amino acids in the CDR3, from cysteine to phenylalanine inclusive. Kept here is only the CDR3 DNA, which spans 45 bases and is read in frame from base 1. V was cut back by 0 bases and J by 5 bases, leaving a gap of 11 bases between them. This clone was observed a single time. No antigen is known for it. No per-base quality is available; no much larger clone lies one base away. Library preparation used the immunoSEQ multiplex PCR assay. TCRdb's version of the immuneACCESS table is confined to in-frame rearrangements and falls short of the full clone set. An unresolved V gene accounts for under half of the shortfall where checked; the remainder is of unknown origin. The sample table holds over 30,000 clones, of which 85% to 90% were seen once. The leading ten clones occupy roughly 1.6% of the sample.

The sequence is built from TRBV5-4 and TRBJ2-2, with a weak D call of TRBD1 (6 bases match). This clonotype was obtained from a middle-aged woman with lung cancer. Input material: PBMCs. The DNA sequence reads TGTGCCAGCAGCTTGGGCAGGGGTGGGACCGGGGAGCTGTTTTTT. It is translated as CASSLGRGGTGELFF. With the rest looked up from the reference TRBV5-4 and TRBJ2-2 genes rather than sequenced, the full variable domain is ETGVTQSPTHLIKTRGQQVTLRCSSQSGHNTVSWYQQALGQGPQFIFQYYREEENGRGNFPPRFSGLQFPNYSSELNVNALELDDSALYLCASSLGRGGTGELFFGEGSRLTVL.